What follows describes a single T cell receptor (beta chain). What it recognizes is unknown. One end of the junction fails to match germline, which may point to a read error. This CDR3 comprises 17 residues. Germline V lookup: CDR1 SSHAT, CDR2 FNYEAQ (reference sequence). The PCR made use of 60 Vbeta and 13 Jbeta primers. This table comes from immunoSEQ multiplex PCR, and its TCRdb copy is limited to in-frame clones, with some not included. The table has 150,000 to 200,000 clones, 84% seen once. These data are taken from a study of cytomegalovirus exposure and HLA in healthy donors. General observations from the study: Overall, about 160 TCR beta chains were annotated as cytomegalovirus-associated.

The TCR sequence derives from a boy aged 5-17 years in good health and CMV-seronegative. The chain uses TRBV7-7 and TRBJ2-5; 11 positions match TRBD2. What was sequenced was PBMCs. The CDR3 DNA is TGTGCTAGCAGCTTCGCCGGGACTAGCGGCCCCCAAGAGACCCAGTACTTC. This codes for CASSFAGTSGPQETQYF.